This T cell receptor beta chain stems from a study of CD8 T cells in Susac syndrome. Germline lookup yields CDR1 MNHEY and CDR2 SVGAGI. V trimming: 3 bases; J trimming: 7 bases; junction bases outside the gene matches: 9. The CDR3 consists of 15 residues. Reverse transcription of about 0.5 to 1 ug RNA was carried out with random hexamers. TCRdb processed the immunoSEQ multiplex PCR reads anew with MiXCR; each CDR3 protein has one entry. The profile shows fewer than 70,000 distinct CDR3 sequences, 95% of them singletons. V usage is TRBV6-5 and J usage is TRBJ1-2; 9 bases are a match to TRBD1. Sequencing was done on a sample of CD8+ T cells from PBMCs. The sequence was collected from a human donor in good health. CDR3 in amino acids: CASSYSKTGGGGYTF. CDR3 nucleotides: TGTGCCAGCAGTTATTCGAAGACAGGGGGTGGTGGCTACACCTTC.